This TCR beta chain was sequenced for a study of metastatic and nonmetastatic thyroid tumors. Study context: Patients with malignant and benign thyroid disease provided blood and tumor or nodule tissue, whose repertoires were compared.

Nobody among the patients had been given any treatment before thyroid surgery. Germline V lookup: CDR1 SQVTM, CDR2 ANQGSEA. The CDR3 totals 16 residues. V lost 4 bases and J 2 bases, leaving 17 bases between the germline ends. The authors' processing: Across clinicopathological groups, CDR3 differences served as the basis for building a distant-metastasis classifier for papillary thyroid cancer. TCRdb reprocessed the PCR reads via MiXCR. Clone size and V and J calls follow TCRdb, not the original study. Among about 34,000 clones listed, approximately 17% were seen once. General study points: In both blood and tumor samples, TCR beta diversity was reported significantly higher for malignant than benign nodules.

In this sample, this clone turned up many times. The antigen is undetermined. V and J are TRBV29-1 and TRBJ2-2; D may match TRBD1 or TRBD2 (5 bases each). The clonotype comes from a female donor with papillary thyroid cancer or a benign thyroid nodule (not recorded which). Some clones in this sample may be carry-over from other donors' samples. The sequenced sample consisted of blood. In DNA, the CDR3 is TGCAGCGTTGTCGGCATCCCGGGGCACAACACCGGGGAGCTGTTTTTT. Translated: CSVVGIPGHNTGELFF.